The clone carrying this T cell receptor (beta chain) was seen many times. What it recognizes is unknown. The data were taken from a study of T-cell reconstitution after alpha-beta-depleted transplantation in children. Per germline, CDR1 SSHAT and CDR2 FNYEAQ (reference sequence). This CDR3 is built from 17 residues. Trimming stripped 5 bases from V and 2 bases from J, with 22 bases between. Findings and caveats of the study: Newly produced T cells mostly accounted for T-cell counts and diversity one year post-transplant. Several hundred rapidly expanded clones from non-depleted graft cells reportedly supplied alpha-beta T cells about two months post-transplant.

Using unique molecular identifiers, the investigators prepared the TCRbeta library. In TCRdb, the PCR reads were re-called with MiXCR into one record per CDR3 protein. The sample carries under 300,000 distinct CDR3 sequences, approximately 10% recorded once. This sequence originates from a male patient between 2 and 15 years old who had a stem cell transplant for chronic granulomatous disease, so the T cells may come from the graft donor. The input for sequencing was peripheral blood, taken 180 days after TCRalphabeta/CD19-depleted stem cell transplant. This chain links TRBV7-7 with TRBJ2-7; D possibly corresponds to TRBD2 (5 bases). DNA for the CDR3: TGTGCCAGCAGCCCAGAAAGGGAGACGGATACAACCTACGAGCAGTACTTC. Translated, it gives CASSPERETDTTYEQYF.